These 22 T cell receptor beta chains came from one sample sequenced in a study of beta chain features in type 1 diabetes (dated by TCRdb to 2016 to 2018). The library was prepared using the immunoSEQ multiplex PCR assay. The entire isolated RNA was reverse transcribed using the High Capacity cDNA Reverse Transcription Kit, and thus expressed TCRB transcripts were sequenced. TCRdb limited this immuneACCESS table to in-frame rearrangements with V and J called. A share of clones is missing; checked studies link under half to unresolved V genes, and the rest is unexplained. The sample profile shows 900,000 or so clones; 15% to 20% of them were found once. 0.023% of the sample rests with the top ten. The sequenced sample was naive CD4+ T cells from blood. What this sample's cell subset or site label stands for: true naive CD4+ T cells. These receptors were taken from a woman under 30 in good health.

The chain combines TRBV7-6 with TRBJ2-5; D is possibly TRBD1 or TRBD2 (5 bases each). The CDR3 consists of 14 residues. Looked up from germline, CDR1 is SGHVS and CDR2 is FNYEAQ. The V gene lost 5 bases and the J gene lost 2 bases, with 12 bases spanning the gap. CDR3 residues: CASSDPGRQETQYF. In DNA, the CDR3 is TGTGCCAGCAGCGACCCGGGACGGCAAGAGACCCAGTACTTC.

This clone has just a few counts. The rearrangement links TRBV7-2 to TRBJ2-7; 14 nucleotides match TRBD2. There are 14 residues in the CDR3. V was clipped by 7 bases and J by 6 bases; unmatched bases: 5. Germline CDR1 is SGHTA and CDR2 is FQGNSA. The CDR3 nucleotides are TGTGCCAGCACCCTGACTAGCGGGAGGGGCGAGCAGTACTTC. Residues: CASTLTSGRGEQYF.

This clone occurred a few times. DNA for the CDR3: TGCGCCAGCAGCTTGGCCCCGGGAGTAACCGGGGAGCTGTTTTTT. Translated: CASSLAPGVTGELFF. The chain combines TRBV5-1 with TRBJ2-2; tentative D call: TRBD2 (6 bases). Trimming pared 0 bases from V and 5 bases from J, leaving 11 bases between. Germline assignment: CDR1 SGHRS and CDR2 YFSETQ. CDR3 length: 15 residues.

This clone was observed a handful of times. The same CDR3 arises from other DNA sequences in this sample as well. The chain joins TRBV2 to TRBJ2-3; D ambiguous. CDR3 length equals 12 residues. CDR1 is SNHLY and CDR2 is FYNNEI in the germline V gene. V lost 6 bases to trimming and J lost 0 bases, with 4 bases between them. The CDR3 coding sequence is TGTGCCAGCAGCGGCAGCACAGATACGCAGTATTTT. It codes for CASSGSTDTQYF.

The rearrangement uses TRBV15 and TRBJ2-5; the D gene is possibly TRBD2 (5 bases). V lost 0 bases, J lost 4 bases, and 12 bases lay in between. CDR3 size: 15 residues. CDR1 LNHNV and CDR2 YYDKDF come from the germline V gene (reference sequence). The CDR3 DNA follows: TGTGCCACCAGCAGAGATCCGGGGTTAGGAGAGACCCAGTACTTC. It encodes CATSRDPGLGETQYF.

The V and J genes are TRBV5-1 and TRBJ2-1; D unclear. The CDR3 has 14 amino acids. V was pared by 0 bases and J by 12 bases, with 16 bases between. Per germline, CDR1 SGHRS and CDR2 YFSETQ. CDR3 in amino acids: CASSLADDPMRQFF. CDR3 DNA: TGCGCCAGCAGCTTGGCCGATGATCCTATGCGGCAGTTCTTC.

This clone was recorded a few times. This CDR3 is CASSLVYRTGRIHEQYF. DNA of the CDR3: TGTGCCAGCAGCTTAGTTTATCGGACAGGGAGAATCCACGAGCAGTACTTC. J is TRBJ2-7 and V is TRBV7-8, with TRBD1 matching 8 bases. The CDR3 runs to 17 residues. With V trimmed by 1 base and J by 5 bases, 13 bases remained unmatched. The V gene's germline CDR1 is SGHVS and CDR2 FQNEAQ.

This clone was counted only a few times. The gene calls are TRBV10-3 and TRBJ2-6; no reliable D call. V lost 11 bases and J lost 0, with 11 bases in between. The germline V gene encodes CDR1 ENHRY and CDR2 SYGVKD. This CDR3 has 14 residues. The CDR3 DNA follows: TGTGCCGTTCAGAAAAACTCTGGGGCCAACGTCCTGACTTTC. Its protein product is CAVQKNSGANVLTF.

This clone turned up a few times. The chain recombines TRBV7-9 with TRBJ2-2; 12 nucleotides agree with TRBD2. The CDR3 sequence is 19 residues long. The germline gives CDR1 SEHNR, CDR2 FQNEAQ (reference sequence). V lost 2 bases, J lost 5 bases, and 12 bases stayed unmatched. The CDR3 DNA reads TGTGCCAGCAGCTTATTTTTATTCCGACTAGCGGGAGAGACCGGGGAGCTGTTTTTT. It encodes CASSLFLFRLAGETGELFF.

This clone came up a few times. The V and J genes are TRBV6-5 and TRBJ1-5; weak D call: TRBD1 (5 bases). V was trimmed by 3 bases and J by 3 bases, leaving 12 bases between them. The length of the CDR3 is 15 residues. Germline V gives CDR1 MNHEY, CDR2 SVGAGI. CDR3 in amino acids: CASSYYGQPNQPQHF. CDR3 nucleotides: TGTGCCAGCAGTTATTATGGACAACCCAATCAGCCCCAGCATTTT.

The V and J genes are TRBV5-4 and TRBJ2-1, with 8 bases that match TRBD2. Trimming took 4 bases from V and 6 from J; bases not matched to a gene: 3. The CDR3 length is 13 residues. Per germline, CDR1 SGHNT and CDR2 YYREEE (reference sequence). CDR3 protein: CASSHGTSNEQFF. In DNA form, the CDR3 reads TGTGCCAGCAGCCATGGGACTAGCAATGAGCAGTTCTTC.

This clone came up a few times. The J gene is TRBJ2-2, the V gene TRBV7-3; either TRBD1 or TRBD2 may fit D (5 bases each). CDR1 is SGHTA, CDR2 FQGTGA, per germline. V lost 5 bases, J lost 5 bases, and 15 bases lay in between. CDR3 length: 15 amino acids. In DNA, the CDR3 is TGTGCCAGCAGCGTTTGGGGCAGGGAGACCGGGGAGCTGTTTTTT. It translates to CASSVWGRETGELFF. The complete variable domain, with remaining parts taken from reference TRBV7-3 and TRBJ2-2, reads GAGVSQTPSNKVTEKGKYVELRCDPISGHTALYWYRQSLGQGPEFLIYFQGTGAADDSGLPNDRFFAVRPEGSVSTLKIQRTERGDSAVYLCASSVWGRETGELFFGEGSRLTVL.

The chain carries TRBV7-3 and TRBJ2-2; TRBD2 matches 10 bases. Germline trimming cut 1 base from V and 2 bases from J; bases unmatched to any gene: 7. This CDR3 has 18 residues. In germline, CDR1 is SGHTA, CDR2 FQGTGA. Here the CDR3 DNA reads TGTGCCAGCAGCTTAAAAGTAGGACTAGCGGCTAACACCGGGGAGCTGTTTTTT. This encodes CASSLKVGLAANTGELFF.

The V and J genes are TRBV6-6 and TRBJ2-2, with D maybe TRBD2 (6 bases). This CDR3 has 16 amino acids. CDR1 is MNHNY, CDR2 SVGAGI, per germline (reference sequence). The V and J ends lost 4 bases and 6 bases respectively, with 18 bases between them. Here the CDR3 reads CASSSTPPGVAGELFF. In DNA form, the CDR3 reads TGTGCCAGCAGTTCGACTCCCCCGGGAGTGGCCGGGGAGCTGTTTTTT.

This clone has just a few counts. Within the sample, other DNA sequences also encode this same CDR3. The rearrangement joins TRBV7-2 to TRBJ2-7; 7 bases are shared with TRBD1. This CDR3 has 14 amino acids. Trimming took 4 bases from V and 1 from J; bases not matched to a gene: 4. CDR1 SGHTA and CDR2 FQGNSA come from the germline V gene. DNA for the CDR3: TGTGCCAGCAGCTCCCGACAGGGTTCCTACGAGCAGTACTTC. It translates to CASSSRQGSYEQYF.

This chain links TRBV10-3 with TRBJ2-2; D may correspond to TRBD1 or TRBD2 (5 bases each). Germline lookup yields CDR1 ENHRY and CDR2 SYGVKD. There are 18 residues in the CDR3. V lost 5 bases and J 0 bases, leaving 19 bases between the germline ends. CDR3 amino acids: CAISLRGLGTANTGELFF. DNA for the CDR3: TGTGCCATCAGTCTTCGAGGGCTGGGGACGGCGAACACCGGGGAGCTGTTTTTT.

This clone was picked up a small number of times. The chain couples TRBV10-3 to TRBJ1-3, with TRBD1 as a possible D gene (6 bases). The CDR3 extends over 14 amino acids. CDR1 is ENHRY and CDR2 is SYGVKD in the germline V gene. V was clipped by 11 bases and J by 0 bases, with 14 bases between them. CDR3 amino acids: CAAAQGLSGNTIYF. The CDR3 DNA follows: TGTGCCGCAGCCCAGGGGCTCTCTGGAAACACCATATATTTT.

As regards this clone: The same CDR3 can be traced to other DNA sequences in this sample. This rearrangement joins TRBV7-2 to TRBJ2-7; 8 bases line up with TRBD2. After removal of 2 bases from V and 0 bases from J, the junction contained 0 bases not matched to a gene. The CDR3 consists of 14 residues. Germline V gives CDR1 SGHTA, CDR2 FQGNSA. Here the CDR3 DNA reads TGTGCCAGCAGCTTACTAGCGGGCTCCTACGAGCAGTACTTC. It specifies CASSLLAGSYEQYF.

This clone was counted between two and nine times. The rearrangement joins TRBV25-1 to TRBJ1-2; 9 bases fit TRBD1. From germline, CDR1 is MGHDK and CDR2 SYGVNS. The CDR3 loop spans 14 amino acids. Losses at the gene ends were 5 bases for V and 4 bases for J; bases not matched to a gene: 5. The CDR3 DNA reads TGTGCCAGCAGTTCAACAGGGGGCTTCTATGGCTACACCTTC. Its translation: CASSSTGGFYGYTF.

The chain has TRBV28 and TRBJ1-5; D unresolved. V lost 6 bases, J lost 4 bases, and 16 bases lay in between. The CDR3 consists of 15 residues. Germline V gives CDR1 MDHEN, CDR2 SYDVKM. The CDR3 bases are TGTGCCAGCAGGGTGCCGGGAGTCAGGAATCAGCCCCAGCATTTT. Translating gives CASRVPGVRNQPQHF.

This clone was found a few times. The chain has TRBV4-3 and TRBJ2-1; 11 bases map to TRBD2. Unmatched junction bases numbered 3, after V lost 1 base and J lost 4 bases. CDR1 LGHNA and CDR2 YSLEER come from the germline V gene. The CDR3 runs 16 residues. CDR3 residues: CASSQASGRRYNEQFF. CDR3 DNA: TGCGCCAGCAGCCAAGCTAGCGGGAGGAGATACAATGAGCAGTTCTTC.

The chain combines TRBV2 with TRBJ2-1; 12 bases fit TRBD2. Trimming cost V 4 bases and J 4 bases; bases outside gene matches: 8. Germline CDR1 and CDR2: SNHLY and FYNNEI. The CDR3 contains 17 residues. This CDR3 is CASSGLAGAIPYNEQFF. In DNA, the CDR3 is TGTGCCAGCAGTGGACTAGCGGGAGCCATACCTTACAATGAGCAGTTCTTC.